The next 23 T cell receptor beta chains were all read from a single sample in a study of blood T cell repertoires in COVID-19. The protocol was immunoSEQ multiplex PCR, while the TCRdb copy is restricted to in-frame clones and leaves out a portion. The sample records over 80,000 clones, approximately 75% being singletons. The sequenced material came from peripheral blood. The source of these receptors is a woman aged 50 to 60 with acute or convalescent COVID-19.

This CDR3 is CASSLAPRGEQFF. CDR3 nucleotides: TGTGCCAGCAGTTTAGCCCCCAGGGGTGAGCAGTTCTTC. This chain joins TRBV12-3 or TRBV12-4 and TRBJ2-1, with D maybe TRBD1 (6 bases). The CDR3 has 13 residues. Trimming took off 0 bases at V and 9 bases at J, with 9 bases between the two ends.

The genes are TRBV10-3 and TRBJ1-1; D ambiguous. Germline CDR1 reads ENHRY; CDR2 reads SYGVKD. The V end lost 10 bases, the J end lost 1 base, and 22 bases lay between the germline ends. The CDR3 extends over 16 amino acids. As DNA, the CDR3 is TGTGCCAGCTTCCCAGAGAGGCGCAAGGCGAACACTGAAGCTTTCTTT. Its translation is CASFPERRKANTEAFF.

V and J are TRBV18 and TRBJ1-4; 7 bases are shared with TRBD1. This CDR3 contains 13 residues. Losses at the gene ends were 2 bases for V and 8 bases for J; bases not matched to a gene: 2. Germline-derived CDR1 and CDR2 are KGHSH and LQKENI. The CDR3 DNA follows: TGTGCCAGCTCACCAGGGACAGCGGAAAAACTGTTTTTT. Translated, it gives CASSPGTAEKLFF. Based on the CDR3 plus reference TRBV18 and TRBJ1-4, the full variable domain is NAGVMQNPRHLVRRRGQEARLRCSPMKGHSHVYWYRQLPEEGLKFMVYLQKENIIDESGMPKERFSAEFPKEGPSILRIQQVVRGDSAAYFCASSPGTAEKLFFGSGTQLSVL.

The genes are TRBV3-1 (or the pseudogene TRBV3-2) and TRBJ2-1; 10 bases are a match to TRBD2. The CDR3 is 14 residues long. Germline values: CDR1 LGHDT, CDR2 YNNKEL (reference sequence). V shed 4 bases and J 10 bases; nucleotides not matched to a gene: 7. The CDR3 protein is CASSRPSGGPEQFF. The CDR3 coding sequence is TGTGCCAGCAGCCGGCCTAGCGGGGGCCCCGAGCAGTTCTTC.

This chain joins TRBV14 and TRBJ2-3; the match to TRBD2 covers 11 bases. The CDR3 loop spans 13 amino acids. With V trimmed by 8 bases and J by 7 bases, 5 bases remained unmatched. Per germline, CDR1 SGHDN and CDR2 FVKESK. The CDR3 region is CASHPSGGNTQYF. CDR3 nucleotide sequence: TGTGCCAGCCACCCTAGCGGGGGGAATACGCAGTATTTT. The whole variable domain, remainder taken from reference TRBV14 and TRBJ2-3, is EAGVTQFPSHSVIEKGQTVTLRCDPISGHDNLYWYRRVMGKEIKFLLHFVKESKQDESGMPNNRFLAERTGGTYSTLKVQPAELEDSGVYFCASHPSGGNTQYFGPGTRLTVL.

This clone appeared a few times. The chain employs TRBV28 and TRBJ1-5; D is undetermined. Germline V CDR1 and CDR2: MDHEN, SYDVKM. The CDR3 length is 14 residues. V lost 3 bases, J lost 7 bases, and 13 bases lay in between. Here the CDR3 reads CASSFEARIQPQHF. The DNA of the CDR3 is TGTGCCAGCAGTTTTGAGGCGAGAATACAGCCCCAGCATTTT.

This clone turned up a few times. The chain carries TRBV11-2 and TRBJ1-6; no clear D. V lost 0 bases and J 5 bases, leaving 8 bases between the germline ends. CDR3 length: 15 amino acids. Germline V gives CDR1 SGHAT, CDR2 FQNNGV. CDR3 nucleotides: TGTGCCAGCAGCTTAGATACCGGGAATAATTCACCCCTCCACTTT. Protein: CASSLDTGNNSPLHF.

This chain uses TRBV7-9 with TRBJ2-1, with 10 bases that match TRBD1. The CDR3 sequence is 14 residues long. After removal of 8 bases from V and 4 bases from J, the junction contained 5 bases not matched to a gene. Germline loops: CDR1 SEHNR, CDR2 FQNEAQ (reference sequence). The CDR3 DNA is TGTGCCAGCGGCCGGGACAGGGGATACAATGAGCAGTTCTTC. This gives the protein CASGRDRGYNEQFF.

The V gene is TRBV5-4, the J gene TRBJ1-1; TRBD1 aligns across 8 bases. V shed 4 bases and J 2 bases; nucleotides not matched to a gene: 7. Germline V gene data show CDR1 as SGHNT and CDR2 as YYREEE (reference sequence). The CDR3 is made up of 15 amino acids. CDR3 residues: CASSPPTGVNTEAFF. DNA of the CDR3: TGTGCCAGCAGCCCCCCGACAGGGGTTAACACTGAAGCTTTCTTT. Complete variable domain (other parts from reference TRBV5-4 and TRBJ1-1): ETGVTQSPTHLIKTRGQQVTLRCSSQSGHNTVSWYQQALGQGPQFIFQYYREEENGRGNFPPRFSGLQFPNYSSELNVNALELDDSALYLCASSPPTGVNTEAFFGQGTRLTVV.

V is TRBV5-1 and J is TRBJ1-4, with 8 positions matching TRBD1. The trim removed 3 bases at V and 8 bases at J, leaving 6 bases unmatched. The CDR3 extends over 14 amino acids. Germline V gives CDR1 SGHRS, CDR2 YFSETQ. CDR3 loop: CASSSTGGEEKLFF. CDR3 nucleotides: TGCGCCAGCAGCTCAACAGGGGGGGAGGAAAAACTGTTTTTT.

The rearrangement links TRBV7-3 to TRBJ2-1; 9 bases are shared with TRBD2. The CDR3 runs to 15 residues. Germline CDR1 SGHTA, CDR2 FQGTGA. Trimming removed 3 bases from V and 6 bases from J; junction bases left unmatched: 6. CDR3: CASSFGTSKGNEQFF. For the CDR3, the DNA is TGTGCCAGCAGCTTTGGGACTAGCAAGGGCAATGAGCAGTTCTTC.

The gene calls are TRBV5-1 and TRBJ2-5, with a possible D match to TRBD1 (5 bases). Germline V gene sequence: CDR1 SGHRS, CDR2 YFSETQ. The CDR3 totals 14 residues. Trimming removed 2 bases at V and 1 base at J, with 9 bases between. The CDR3 DNA follows: TGCGCCAGCAGCTTTCAAGGGGTCCAAGAGACCCAGTACTTC. Translating it yields CASSFQGVQETQYF.

This clone was seen a handful of times. V is TRBV19 and J is TRBJ1-1; possibly TRBD1 for D (5 bases). CDR1 is LNHDA, CDR2 SQIVND, per germline (reference sequence). This CDR3 comprises 13 residues. V dropped 7 bases and J dropped 1 base, with 10 bases sitting between them. For the CDR3, the DNA is TGTGCCAGTACGACCACAGGGAACACTGAAGCTTTCTTT. Encoded protein: CASTTTGNTEAFF.

This clone was found a few times. This chain uses TRBV18 with TRBJ1-5, with TRBD1 identical over 8 bases. The CDR3 spans 14 residues. V gave up 3 bases and J gave up 3 bases; unmatched junction bases: 1. Germline V gives CDR1 KGHSH, CDR2 LQKENI. The CDR3 loop is CASSPDRVNQPQHF. The DNA for the CDR3 is TGTGCCAGCTCACCGGACAGGGTCAATCAGCCCCAGCATTTT.

There are a few counts of this clone. The rearrangement uses TRBV30 and TRBJ1-6; a weak D match, TRBD1 (6 bases). The CDR3 has 15 residues. The V gene's germline CDR1 is GTSNPN and CDR2 SVGIG (reference sequence). Trimming stripped 0 bases from V and 5 bases from J, with 11 bases between. The CDR3, as DNA: TGTGCCTGGAGTGTAATGGGGACAAATAATTCACCCCTCCACTTT. The encoded protein is CAWSVMGTNNSPLHF.

The chain combines TRBV3-1 (or the pseudogene TRBV3-2) with TRBJ2-7; weak D call: TRBD1 (6 bases). In germline, CDR1 is LGHDT, CDR2 YNNKEL (reference sequence). There are 13 residues in the CDR3. The CDR3 loop reads CASRNRASYEQYF. As DNA, the CDR3 is TGTGCTTCTAGGAACAGGGCCTCCTACGAGCAGTACTTC.

The chain carries TRBV6-1 and TRBJ1-4, with 7 bases lining up with TRBD1. The CDR3 has 15 residues. The V gene end was trimmed by 0 bases and the J gene end by 3 bases; junction bases not matched to a gene: 1. Germline CDR1 is MNHNS and CDR2 is SASEGT. The CDR3 region has the DNA TGTGCCAGCAGTGAAGCCGGGACAGCTAATGAAAAACTGTTTTTT. It specifies CASSEAGTANEKLFF.

In DNA form, the CDR3 reads TGTGCCAGCAGTTCCCGCGGACAGGGGGAGGAGCAGTTCTTC. It is translated as CASSSRGQGEEQFF. The chain uses TRBV28 and TRBJ2-1; 10 bases agree with TRBD1. CDR1 and CDR2 from the germline V gene are MDHEN and SYDVKM. The CDR3 loop spans 14 amino acids. Trimming took 4 bases from V and 10 from J; bases not matched to a gene: 7.

A few counts support this clone. The V and J genes are TRBV11-2 and TRBJ1-3; D is uncertain. Germline-derived CDR1 and CDR2 are SGHAT and FQNNGV. Trimming took 0 bases from V and 4 from J, leaving 13 bases between them. The CDR3 has 16 amino acids. CDR3 sequence: CASSLDLGGIGNTIYF. The CDR3 DNA is TGTGCCAGCAGCTTAGATCTGGGAGGAATCGGAAACACCATATATTTT.

This clone occurred a few times. CDR3 nucleotides: TGTGCCAGTGACTGGGACAGGGGGCTCAATGAGCAGTTCTTC. Encoded protein: CASDWDRGLNEQFF. The V gene is TRBV6-5, the J gene TRBJ2-1; 12 positions match TRBD1. The CDR3 covers 14 residues. The germline gives CDR1 MNHEY, CDR2 SVGAGI. Trimming took 9 bases from V and 6 from J; bases not matched to a gene: 6.

The rearrangement uses TRBV28 and TRBJ1-6; D gene uncertain. Per the germline V gene, CDR1 is MDHEN and CDR2 is SYDVKM. The V end was cut by 4 bases, the J end by 5 bases, with 9 bases between. CDR3 length: 14 residues. In nucleotides, the CDR3 is TGTGCCAGCAGTTCCGCCTATAATAATTCACCCCTCCACTTT. As protein: CASSSAYNNSPLHF.

This sequence joins TRBV5-1 and TRBJ2-1, with D unresolved. Germline-derived CDR1 and CDR2 are SGHRS and YFSETQ. This CDR3 contains 14 residues. Between the trimmed V and J ends, which lost 4 bases and 4 bases, there was a span of 12 bases. As DNA, the CDR3 is TGCGCCAGCAGCCTAGAAGTCCGGTACAATGAGCAGTTCTTC. It codes for CASSLEVRYNEQFF. Filled out from reference TRBV5-1 and TRBJ2-1, the complete variable domain reads KAGVTQTPRYLIKTRGQQVTLSCSPISGHRSVSWYQQTPGQGLQFLFEYFSETQRNKGNFPGRFSGRQFSNSRSEMNVSTLELGDSALYLCASSLEVRYNEQFFGPGTRLTVL.

This clone was found once. It is unclear where the CDR3 begins or ends on the DNA, so no DNA is shown, and the CDR3 is as TCRdb lists it. The chain carries TRBV7-2 and TRBJ2-7; the D call of TRBD2 is as the table states it, not checked on the DNA. From germline, CDR1 is SGHTA and CDR2 FQGNSA. The CDR3 spans 15 residues, counting both ends. The CDR3 sequence: CASSLAGVAGGSTYF.